This T cell receptor (beta chain) appears in the sequencing data of a study of Ad26.COV2.S vaccination and SARS-CoV-2 variants. Looking at the study overall: Each vaccinee took Ad26.COV2.S intramuscularly, once or twice 56 days apart.

Regarding treatment: around 19 received Ad26.COV2.S at low or high dose, single or two shots; about 5 received placebo; per-sample allocation not given. Samples came from day 63 after the first vaccine or placebo injection. Only in-frame clones appear in the TCRdb table, and some are missing; sequencing was by immunoSEQ multiplex PCR. Found here are fewer than 800,000 clones, approximately 88% of them singletons; the top ten hold about 1.5%. With 0 bases clipped from V and 5 bases from J, the junction kept 5 bases outside the gene matches. Germline CDR1 and CDR2: SGHRS and YFSETQ. The CDR3 is 15 residues long.

Source: peripheral blood, taken in a trial of Ad26.COV2.S vaccine versus placebo. This sequence originates from a person between 18 and 65 years old who received the Ad26.COV2.S COVID-19 vaccine or a placebo. The chain joins TRBV5-1 to TRBJ1-5; 7 nucleotides match TRBD1. The CDR3 loop is CASSLAGGPDQPQHF. CDR3 bases: TGCGCCAGCAGCTTGGCAGGGGGGCCTGATCAGCCCCAGCATTTT.